A selection of T cell receptor beta chains follows, all from one sample in a study of blood T cell repertoires in COVID-19. The method was immunoSEQ multiplex PCR; TCRdb's version includes in-frame clones alone and lacks a portion of them. The sample yields about 89,000 clones, roughly 88% seen once. The sample taken for sequencing was peripheral blood. These receptors originate from a man aged 55 to 70 with acute or convalescent COVID-19. CDR3s include the opening cysteine and the closing phenylalanine or tryptophan. The D gene is left open where the match is weak. Clone size is not always given. Where it is, it says once, few, many or a class for expanded clones.

>-|-|TRBJ2-2|TRBV5-6
CASSLTGRATGELFF
TGTGCCAGCTCCCTAACCGGCAGGGCCACCGGGGAGCTGTTTTTT
>-|TRBD2|TRBJ2-1|TRBV11-1
CASSSSGSLKDEQFF
TGTGCCAGCAGCTCGAGCGGGAGCCTTAAGGATGAGCAGTTCTTC
>-|TRBD1|TRBJ2-3|TRBV5-1
CASSRTGIPEDTQYF
TGCGCCAGCAGCCGGACAGGGATACCCGAGGATACGCAGTATTTT
>-|TRBD2|TRBJ2-5|TRBV28
CASSSMRLADDSEYF
TGTGCCAGCAGTTCAATGCGACTAGCGGACGATAGCGAGTACTTC
>-|TRBD1|TRBJ1-1|TRBV18
CASSPMGQVTEAFF
TGTGCCAGCTCACCAATGGGACAGGTGACTGAAGCTTTCTTT
>-|TRBD1|TRBJ2-2|TRBV19
CASSTRSGGTGELFF
TGTGCCAGTTCCACTAGGTCAGGGGGAACCGGGGAGCTGTTTTTT
>-|-|TRBJ1-1|TRBV21-1
CASSQRGRGAFF
TGTGCCAGCAGCCAGCGGGGCAGAGGAGCTTTCTTT
>once|TRBD1|TRBJ1-2|TRBV19
CASSISWTGRDGYTF
TGTGCCAGTAGTATATCCTGGACAGGGAGGGATGGCTACACCTTC
>-|-|TRBJ1-5|TRBV10-3
CATTGELGNQPQHF
TGTGCCACAACCGGTGAGTTGGGCAATCAGCCCCAGCATTTT
>-|-|TRBJ2-7|TRBV18
CASSRRRDSSSYEQYF
TGTGCCAGCTCACGCCGGCGGGACAGTTCATCCTACGAGCAGTACTTC
>-|TRBD1|TRBJ1-2|TRBV6-1
CASSEGQNSYGYTF
TGTGCCAGCAGTGAGGGACAGAACTCATATGGCTACACCTTC
>-|-|TRBJ1-2|TRBV30
CAWSSTDYGYTF
TGTGCCTGGAGCTCGACAGACTATGGCTACACCTTC
>-|-|TRBJ1-4|TRBV21-1
CASTTGQNNEKLFF
TGTGCCAGCACGACGGGACAGAATAATGAAAAACTGTTTTTT
>-|-|TRBJ2-7|TRBV7-9
CASSPRQVTYEQYF
TGTGCCAGCAGCCCCCGACAGGTAACCTACGAGCAGTACTTC
>-|-|TRBJ1-2|TRBV3-1/TRBV3-2
CASSQAGGGDGYTF
TGTGCCAGCAGCCAAGCGGGGGGCGGAGATGGCTACACCTTC
>-|TRBD2|TRBJ2-3|TRBV10-3
CAISEGLAGGSVPGTQYF
TGTGCCATCAGTGAGGGACTAGCGGGAGGCAGTGTCCCCGGAACGCAGTATTTT
>-|-|TRBJ2-1|TRBV27
CASSSGQLNEQFF
TGTGCCAGCTCCTCCGGACAGCTAAATGAGCAGTTCTTC
>-|-|TRBJ2-3|TRBV11-2
CASSANRGSRTDTQYF
TGTGCCAGCAGCGCCAATCGGGGGTCGAGGACAGATACGCAGTATTTT
>-|-|TRBJ1-5|TRBV23-1
CASSQSINTLGNQPQHF
TGCGCCAGCAGTCAATCGATAAACACCCTTGGCAATCAGCCCCAGCATTTT
>-|TRBD2|TRBJ2-1|TRBV9
CASSVEGLESYNEQFF
TGTGCCAGCAGCGTAGAGGGACTAGAATCCTACAATGAGCAGTTCTTC
>-|TRBD1|TRBJ1-2|TRBV27
CASRTGTGWDGYTF
TGTGCCAGCAGAACCGGGACAGGGTGGGATGGCTACACCTTC
>-|-|TRBJ2-7|TRBV7-9
CASSFHPGTRSYEQYF
TGTGCCAGCAGCTTCCACCCCGGGACACGGTCATACGAGCAGTACTTC
>few|TRBD2|TRBJ2-1|TRBV3-1/TRBV3-2
CASSLVRGTSQFF
TGTGCCAGCAGCTTAGTTAGAGGGACTAGTCAGTTCTTC
>-|-|TRBJ2-3|TRBV7-2
CASSLVRDPDTQYF
TGTGCCAGCAGCTTAGTGCGGGACCCAGATACGCAGTATTTT
>-|TRBD1|TRBJ1-1|TRBV19
CASNTPTQGAWEAFF
TGTGCCAGTAACACCCCCACTCAGGGGGCTTGGGAAGCTTTCTTT
>few|-|TRBJ1-6|TRBV21-1
CASINRGRSNSPLHF
TGTGCCAGCATCAACAGGGGGCGCAGTAATTCACCCCTCCACTTT
>-|-|TRBJ1-1|TRBV5-1
CASSLVGRGNTEAFF
TGCGCCAGCAGCTTGGTGGGCCGGGGGAACACTGAAGCTTTCTTT
>once|TRBD1|TRBJ1-5|TRBV6-1
CASSEARGQDQPQHF
TGTGCCAGCAGTGAAGCCAGGGGGCAAGATCAGCCCCAGCATTTT
>-|-|TRBJ1-2|TRBV6-1
CASSEPQYGYTF
TGTGCCAGCAGTGAACCCCAGTATGGCTACACCTTC
>-|-|TRBJ2-2|TRBV19
CASSIGGQRKSGELFF
TGTGCCAGTAGTATTGGAGGACAGCGGAAGTCCGGGGAGCTGTTTTTT
>-|TRBD2|TRBJ2-5|TRBV5-1
CASSFLAGAQETQYF
TGCGCCAGCAGCTTCCTAGCGGGGGCCCAAGAGACCCAGTACTTC
>-|TRBD1|TRBJ2-1|TRBV10-2
CASLRQGNYNEQFF
TGCGCCAGCCTCCGACAGGGGAATTACAATGAGCAGTTCTTC
>-|-|TRBJ2-3|TRBV29-1
CSAREGGGMDTQYF
TGCAGCGCGCGGGAAGGGGGGGGTATGGATACGCAGTATTTT
>-|-|TRBJ2-1|TRBV5-1
CASSLVQVGGEQFF
TGCGCCAGCAGCTTGGTTCAGGTTGGGGGGGAGCAGTTCTTC
>-|TRBD2|TRBJ2-1|TRBV5-1
CASSITSGGVYNEQFF
TGCGCCAGCAGCATCACTAGCGGGGGGGTCTACAATGAGCAGTTCTTC
>-|-|TRBJ1-1|TRBV18
CASSPAETAHTEAFF
TGTGCCAGCTCACCAGCCGAGACAGCCCACACTGAAGCTTTCTTT
>-|-|TRBJ1-1|TRBV29-1
CSGTGQGNTEAFF
TGCAGCGGCACTGGACAAGGGAACACTGAAGCTTTCTTT
>-|-|TRBJ2-1|TRBV30
CAWSGRPSGQFF
TGTGCCTGGAGTGGCCGACCATCGGGGCAGTTCTTC
>once|-|TRBJ1-6|TRBV2
CASSEGFGNSPLHF
TGTGCCAGCAGTGAAGGGTTCGGGAATTCACCCCTCCACTTT
>-|TRBD1|TRBJ1-1|TRBV18
CASSPPGTGLTEAFF
TGTGCCAGCTCACCACCAGGGACAGGGCTCACTGAAGCTTTCTTT
>-|TRBD2|TRBJ2-2|TRBV30
CALLAGVAGELFF
TGTGCCTTGCTAGCGGGAGTCGCCGGGGAGCTGTTTTTT
>-|-|TRBJ1-2|TRBV7-9
CASSLAAATNYGYTF
TGTGCCAGCAGCTTAGCCGCGGCTACTAACTATGGCTACACCTTC
>-|-|TRBJ2-3|TRBV9
CASSGSGGADTQYF
TGTGCCAGCAGCGGCTCGGGGGGCGCAGATACGCAGTATTTT
>-|-|TRBJ1-5|TRBV12-5
CASGLSGRVNQPQHF
TGTGCTAGTGGTTTGTCGGGCAGGGTCAATCAGCCCCAGCATTTT